The sequence of this TCR beta chain was determined in a study of chemoradiotherapy in HPV16-positive cancers. Study details: Candidate HPV-specific clones and shared TCR motifs came from two HPV16-positive patients.

Samples were taken several times over chemoradiotherapy. Regarding this clone: Its target is unknown.

Overall study results and limits: Candidate HPV-specific clones and E7-related TCR motifs grew in tumor during treatment. For HPV16-positive patients, expanding HPV-responsive T cells associated with longer recurrence-free survival.

Method: immunoSEQ multiplex PCR; TCRdb's copy keeps in-frame clones and lacks some. Of under 2,000 clones in the sample, about 96% are singletons; the top ten hold around 2%. V shed 1 base and J shed 3 bases, with 13 bases lying between them. There are 15 residues in the CDR3. CDR1 is SEHNR and CDR2 is FQNEAQ in the germline V gene (reference sequence). The receptor was isolated from a human donor with HPV-associated anogenital cancer. The sequencing used tumor tissue, collected from a patient who underwent chemoradiotherapy. This chain connects TRBV7-9 to TRBJ2-7, with D perhaps assigned TRBD1 or TRBD2 (6 bases each). The CDR3 DNA reads as TGTGCCAGCAGCTTAGGGGGGCCCGGGGGCTACGAGCAGTACTTC. It codes for CASSLGGPGGYEQYF. Complete variable domain (other parts from reference TRBV7-9 and TRBJ2-7): DTGVSQNPRHKITKRGQNVTFRCDPISEHNRLYWYRQTLGQGPEFLTYFQNEAQLEKSRLLSDRFSAERPKGSFSTLEIQRTEQGDSAMYLCASSLGGPGGYEQYFGPGTRLTVT.